Shown below are 2 T cell receptor beta chains from a single sample sequenced in a study of T-cell memory formation after mild COVID-19 (dated by TCRdb to the early 2020s). The method behind the library was 5' RACE. Sequencing was performed on an Illumina NovaSeq 6000. Clones were called with MiXCR by TCRdb after fastp trimmed the public reads at Q25, and only in-frame beta chains were retained. Duplicate CDR3 protein sequences are folded into a single record with the most common DNA and genes. This sample lists approximately 250,000 distinct CDR3 sequences; roughly 14% were detected once. The top ten clonotypes cover about 2% of the sample. The sequenced material came from PBMCs or a T cell subset sorted from them (not recorded which). Receptors were obtained from an adult woman who had mild COVID-19 (a few samples of this study predate the infection). The sample titles of this study are shuffled in the database, so cell type and time point are left out; the donor was told from shared clones.

This clonotype was counted only a few times. J is TRBJ1-2 and V is TRBV29-1; D is uncertain. Germline CDR1 is SQVTM and CDR2 is ANQGSEA. There are 11 residues in the CDR3. V lost 6 bases to trimming and J lost 8 bases, with 13 bases between them. The CDR3 coding sequence is TGCAGCGTCTTAGGATCAGGCGGCTACACCTTC. Translating it yields CSVLGSGGYTF.

This rearrangement joins TRBV29-1 to TRBJ2-6; D unresolved. The CDR3 has 13 amino acids. Trimming cost V 3 bases and J 3 bases, with 6 bases left between them. In germline, CDR1 is SQVTM, CDR2 ANQGSEA. The CDR3 protein is CSVEGFGANVLTF. The CDR3 nucleotides read TGCAGCGTTGAGGGTTTTGGGGCCAACGTCCTGACTTTC.